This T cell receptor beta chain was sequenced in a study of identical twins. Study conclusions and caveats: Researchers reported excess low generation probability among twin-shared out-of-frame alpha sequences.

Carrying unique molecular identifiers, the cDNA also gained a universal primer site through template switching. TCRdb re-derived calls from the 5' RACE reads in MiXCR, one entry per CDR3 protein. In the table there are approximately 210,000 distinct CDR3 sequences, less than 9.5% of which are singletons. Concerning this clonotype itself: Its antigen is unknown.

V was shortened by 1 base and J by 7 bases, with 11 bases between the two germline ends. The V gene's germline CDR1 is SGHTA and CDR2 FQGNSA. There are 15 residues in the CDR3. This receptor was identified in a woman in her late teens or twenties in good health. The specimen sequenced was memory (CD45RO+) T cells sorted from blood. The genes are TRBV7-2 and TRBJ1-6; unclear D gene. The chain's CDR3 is CASSLVWGENSPLHF. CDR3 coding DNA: TGTGCCAGCAGCTTAGTTTGGGGTGAGAATTCACCCCTCCACTTT.